Below, 12 T cell receptor beta chains from the same sample are listed, as sequenced in a study of cytomegalovirus exposure and HLA in healthy donors. This PCR relied on a set of 60 Vbeta primers and 13 Jbeta primers. Using immunoSEQ multiplex PCR, the repertoire was profiled, and TCRdb retains in-frame clones only, with some absent. The table includes roughly 150,000 clones, 85% detected once. The material sequenced was PBMCs. The receptors here all came from a woman aged 18-29 years in good health and CMV-seronegative.

This clone was seen a handful of times. V usage is TRBV6-6 and J usage is TRBJ2-3, with a possible D match to TRBD2 (6 bases). Trimming took 2 bases from V and 2 from J, leaving 11 bases between them. The CDR3 loop spans 15 amino acids. Per the germline V gene, CDR1 is MNHNY and CDR2 is SVGAGI (reference sequence). The CDR3 bases are TGTGCCAGCAGTTACGGGACTGGTGACACAGATACGCAGTATTTT. Its translation: CASSYGTGDTDTQYF.

The CDR3: CASSDWGGSSGNTIYF. CDR3 nucleotides: TGTGCCAGCAGCGACTGGGGGGGCAGCTCTGGAAACACCATATATTTT. This chain uses TRBV7-9 with TRBJ1-3; D is perhaps TRBD1 (6 bases). This CDR3 contains 16 residues. V lost 5 bases and J 0 bases, leaving 14 bases between the germline ends. Looked up from germline, CDR1 is SEHNR and CDR2 is FQNEAQ (reference sequence). The full variable domain, with the rest looked up from reference TRBV7-9 and TRBJ1-3, is DTGVSQNPRHKITKRGQNVTFRCDPISEHNRLYWYRQTLGQGPEFLTYFQNEAQLEKSRLLSDRFSAERPKGSFSTLEIQRTEQGDSAMYLCASSDWGGSSGNTIYFGEGSWLTVV.

This clone was recorded a few times. The chain uses TRBV7-2 and TRBJ2-7; 12 nucleotides agree with TRBD2. This CDR3 spans 15 amino acids. CDR1 is SGHTA and CDR2 is FQGNSA in the germline V gene. After removal of 1 base from V and 6 bases from J, the junction contained 4 bases not matched to a gene. The CDR3 region is CASSLGLAGVSEQYF. The CDR3 nucleotides are TGTGCCAGCAGCTTAGGACTAGCGGGAGTGAGCGAGCAGTACTTC.

V is TRBV5-1 and J is TRBJ2-1; 11 nucleotides line up with TRBD1. V shed 4 bases and J 2 bases; nucleotides not matched to a gene: 2. Germline V gene data show CDR1 as SGHRS and CDR2 as YFSETQ. CDR3 length equals 15 residues. CDR3 protein: CASSKGQGAYNEQFF. In DNA form, the CDR3 reads TGCGCCAGCAGCAAGGGACAGGGGGCCTACAATGAGCAGTTCTTC.

The rearrangement joins TRBV7-8 to TRBJ1-1; 7 bases agree with TRBD1. V was pared by 3 bases and J by 7 bases, with 8 bases of the junction left unmatched. The CDR3 consists of 14 residues. CDR1 is SGHVS, CDR2 FQNEAQ, per germline. The CDR3 is CASSFVRDSFEAFF. CDR3 in DNA: TGTGCCAGCAGCTTTGTGCGGGACAGTTTTGAAGCTTTCTTT. Based on the CDR3 plus reference TRBV7-8 and TRBJ1-1, the full variable domain is GAGVSQSPRYKVAKRGQDVALRCDPISGHVSLFWYQQALGQGPEFLTYFQNEAQLDKSGLPSDRFFAERPEGSVSTLKIQRTQQEDSAVYLCASSFVRDSFEAFFGQGTRLTVV.

The chain recombines TRBV11-2 with TRBJ2-1; TRBD1 is a possible D gene (6 bases). CDR3 size: 14 residues. Germline V gene sequence: CDR1 SGHAT, CDR2 FQNNGV. V was clipped by 1 base and J by 6 bases, with 10 bases between them. The DNA of the CDR3 is TGTGCCAGCAGCTTAGTACAGGGTGGCAATGAGCAGTTCTTC. It translates to CASSLVQGGNEQFF.

The J gene is TRBJ2-3, the V gene TRBV19; maybe TRBD2 (5 bases). V gave up 1 base and J gave up 0 bases, with 5 bases separating them. Germline lookup yields CDR1 LNHDA and CDR2 SQIVND (reference sequence). This CDR3 spans 14 amino acids. CDR3 DNA sequence: TGTGCCAGTAGTATAGGGACTAGCACAGATACGCAGTATTTT. Amino acid sequence: CASSIGTSTDTQYF.

This CDR3 is CASSVAGGSTDTQYF. The CDR3 bases are TGTGCCAGCAGCGTAGCGGGGGGTAGCACAGATACGCAGTATTTT. The chain is built from TRBV9 and TRBJ2-3, with 7 bases matching TRBD2. CDR1 SGDLS and CDR2 YYNGEE come from the germline V gene. V was pared by 0 bases and J by 0 bases, with 1 base of the junction left unmatched. The CDR3 runs to 15 residues.

The rearrangement joins TRBV7-2 to TRBJ2-7, with 16 bases that match TRBD2. V lost 5 bases and J lost 4; bases outside the gene matches: 5. There are 16 residues in the CDR3. Germline V gene sequence: CDR1 SGHTA, CDR2 FQGNSA. The CDR3 DNA follows: TGTGCCAGCAGCACCAGGGGACTAGCGGGAGGGTACGAGCAGTACTTC. Translation: CASSTRGLAGGYEQYF.

V and J are TRBV29-1 and TRBJ2-7, with TRBD2 matching over 11 bases. The CDR3 runs 14 residues. Germline V gene sequence: CDR1 SQVTM, CDR2 ANQGSEA. J lost 6 bases, V lost 1 base, and 5 bases had no gene match. CDR3 coding DNA: TGCAGCGTTGAAGCCCCCGGGACTAGCGGCGAGCAGTACTTC. As protein: CSVEAPGTSGEQYF.

The chain links TRBV20-1 to TRBJ2-7; the D gene is possibly TRBD1 (6 bases). V dropped 6 bases and J dropped 2 bases, with 8 bases sitting between them. Per germline, CDR1 DFQATT and CDR2 SNEGSKA (reference sequence). This CDR3 spans 11 amino acids. CDR3 in DNA: TGCAGTGCCGGACAGACCTACGAGCAGTACTTC. It is translated as CSAGQTYEQYF.

The chain couples TRBV5-1 to TRBJ2-2, with D hard to call. The CDR3 consists of 16 residues. The germline V gene encodes CDR1 SGHRS and CDR2 YFSETQ. The ends were cut back, 4 bases at V and 6 bases at J, with 19 bases in the middle. The CDR3 loop reads CASSKTLERSAGELFF. Here the CDR3 DNA reads TGCGCCAGCAGCAAAACCTTAGAAAGATCGGCCGGGGAGCTGTTTTTT.